The source of this T cell receptor beta chain is a study of blood T cells in healthy people across ages. Ten or more counts support this clonotype. This CDR3 has 15 residues. The V segment lost 3 bases and the J segment 5 bases; nucleotides outside the gene matches: 6. Sample-barcoded 5' priming and a J-beta primer mix drove a second PCR of roughly 6 to 12 cycles. TCRdb processed the 5' RACE reads anew with MiXCR; each CDR3 protein has one entry. Of 590,000 or so distinct CDR3 sequences in the sample, about 30% were seen once. The specimen was blood. This clonotype was sampled from a woman older than 75 in good health. This sequence joins TRBV12-3 or TRBV12-4 and TRBJ2-5, with 10 bases identical to TRBD2. The CDR3 DNA reads TGTGCCAGCAGTTTGGTAGCGGGGGGCACGGAGACCCAGTACTTC. As protein: CASSLVAGGTETQYF.